This is a list of T cell receptor beta chains from one sample in a study of beta chain features in type 1 diabetes. The assay was immunoSEQ multiplex PCR, and TCRdb's table has in-frame clones only and misses some. The sample yields some 410,000 clones, roughly an eighth seen once. Specimen: naive CD4+ T cells from blood. The receptors were sampled from a woman under 30 in good health. Both conserved end residues are part of each CDR3. Fields, in order: clone size, J gene, D gene, V gene, CDR3 protein, CDR3 DNA. D genes are given only for firm matches. Part of the rows lack a size; the others show once, few, many or a class for expanded clones.

. | TRBJ2-1 | TRBD1 | TRBV4-3 | CASSLDRSSYNEQFF | TGCGCCAGCAGCTTGGACAGGTCTTCCTACAATGAGCAGTTCTTC
. | TRBJ2-1 | TRBD2 | TRBV6-5 | CASSMTSGAYNEQFF | TGTGCCAGCAGTATGACTAGCGGAGCCTACAATGAGCAGTTCTTC
. | TRBJ2-1 | . | TRBV30 | CAWLWGSGGNEQFF | TGTGCCTGGCTTTGGGGGAGCGGCGGCAATGAGCAGTTCTTC
. | TRBJ2-7 | TRBD1 | TRBV4-3 | CASSQDRGQGPHEQYF | TGCGCCAGCAGCCAAGATCGGGGACAGGGCCCCCACGAGCAGTACTTC
. | TRBJ1-5 | . | TRBV28 | CASSLRQSQPQHF | TGTGCCAGCAGTTTGAGACAGAGTCAGCCCCAGCATTTT
few | TRBJ1-1 | . | TRBV27 | CASSLWGSSFMNTEAFF | TGTGCCAGCAGCCTTTGGGGTAGCAGTTTCATGAACACTGAAGCTTTCTTT
few | TRBJ1-2 | TRBD1 | TRBV5-1 | CASSRDRAGYTF | TGCGCCAGCAGCCGGGACAGGGCTGGCTACACCTTC
. | TRBJ2-1 | TRBD2 | TRBV9 | CASSVTSLYNEQFF | TGTGCCAGCAGCGTGACTAGCCTCTACAATGAGCAGTTCTTC
few | TRBJ2-5 | . | TRBV29-1 | CSVGPGQETQYF | TGCAGCGTTGGGCCAGGACAAGAGACCCAGTACTTC
few | TRBJ2-3 | TRBD1 | TRBV7-3 | CASSQDRARTDTQYF | TGTGCCAGCAGCCAAGACAGGGCCCGCACAGATACGCAGTATTTT
few | TRBJ2-6 | . | TRBV28 | CASRGLHTGANVLTF | TGTGCCAGCAGGGGGCTACATACTGGGGCCAACGTCCTGACTTTC
few | TRBJ2-5 | . | TRBV29-1 | CSVAVIQETQYF | TGCAGCGTGGCCGTAATTCAAGAGACCCAGTACTTC
many | TRBJ2-3 | TRBD2 | TRBV7-2 | CASSLSQREAQYF | TGTGCCAGCAGCTTATCCCAGCGGGAGGCGCAGTATTTT
. | TRBJ2-5 | TRBD1 | TRBV7-9 | CASHRGHQETQYF | TGTGCCAGCCACAGGGGGCATCAAGAGACCCAGTACTTC
. | TRBJ2-3 | TRBD1 | TRBV5-4 | CASSNHRGDTQYF | TGTGCCAGCAGCAACCACAGGGGAGATACGCAGTATTTT
few | TRBJ1-6 | . | TRBV7-6 | CASSLVLGARNSPLHF | TGTGCCAGCAGCTTAGTCCTGGGGGCGAGAAATTCACCCCTCCACTTT
. | TRBJ2-3 | . | TRBV4-2 | CASSQRRTDTQYF | TGTGCCAGCAGCCAGAGAAGAACAGATACGCAGTATTTT
. | TRBJ1-2 | . | TRBV15 | CATSRETRDGYTF | TGTGCCACCAGCAGAGAAACCAGGGATGGCTACACCTTC
. | TRBJ2-3 | . | TRBV30 | CAWEVSAGTSTDTQYF | TGTGCCTGGGAGGTTTCCGCGGGTACTAGCACAGATACGCAGTATTTT